This entry describes one T cell receptor beta chain. The CDR3 runs 12 residues. CDR1 and CDR2 (germline): MGHDK, SYGVNS. V gave up 7 bases and J gave up 5 bases, with 11 bases separating them. Autoimmune disease history or systemic immunosuppression disqualified patients. These data belong to a study of OX40 agonist ivuxolimab in advanced cancers. Study as a whole: Patients received intravenous ivuxolimab every 2 weeks at 0.01 to 10 mg/kg. Age averaged around 60 years (range roughly 23 to 80), and roughly 82% were male. Two patients with cutaneous melanoma and one with hepatocellular carcinoma, three in total, showed partial responses.

Sequenced by immunoSEQ multiplex PCR; TCRdb stores in-frame clones only, minus some. The data show about 36,000 clones, just under 75% seen once. The sequenced sample was CD4+ or CD8+ T cells sorted from blood, obtained in a trial of the OX40 agonist ivuxolimab. This TCR was sampled from an adult with an advanced solid tumor such as melanoma, head and neck, liver or kidney cancer. The chain combines TRBV25-1 with TRBJ1-2; D is possibly TRBD1 (6 bases). The CDR3 region is CASTRTGYGYTF. CDR3 DNA: TGTGCCAGCACCCGCACAGGGTATGGCTACACCTTC.